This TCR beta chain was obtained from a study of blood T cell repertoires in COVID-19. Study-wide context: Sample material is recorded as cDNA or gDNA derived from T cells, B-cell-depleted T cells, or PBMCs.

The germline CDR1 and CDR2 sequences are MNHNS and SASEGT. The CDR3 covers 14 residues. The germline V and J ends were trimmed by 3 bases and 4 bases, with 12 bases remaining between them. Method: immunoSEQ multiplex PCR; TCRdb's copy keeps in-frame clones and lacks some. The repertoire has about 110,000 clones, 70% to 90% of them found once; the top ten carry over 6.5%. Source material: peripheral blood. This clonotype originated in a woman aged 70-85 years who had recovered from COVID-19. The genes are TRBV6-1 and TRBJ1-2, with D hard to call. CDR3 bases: TGTGCCAGCAGTGAGCTGCGAGCCCTCTATGGCTACACCTTC. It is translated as CASSELRALYGYTF.